The clone carrying this T cell receptor beta chain turned up a few times. Its antigen is unknown. An end of the junction differs from the germline gene, which may be a read error. The data were obtained in a study of blood T cells in healthy people across ages. The study's findings and limits: In older individuals, TCR beta diversity per million T cells was lower, falling roughly linearly with age.

With a J-beta primer mix and a sample-barcoded 5' primer, a second PCR ran roughly 6 to 11 cycles. The authors tagged each cDNA molecule using a template-switch adaptor with 12 random nucleotides. TCRdb called the 5' RACE reads again in MiXCR, with one record for every CDR3 protein. The table includes about 720,000 distinct CDR3 sequences, 22% detected once. There are 15 residues in the CDR3. Germline V CDR1 and CDR2: MNHNS, SASEGT. The chain employs TRBV6-1 and TRBJ1-2, with D hard to call. Sequences were obtained from blood. The sequence was collected from a man between 65 and 85 years old in good health. The CDR3 sequence: CTSTAGGLPEEGYTF. The CDR3 DNA reads TGTACCAGCACCGCCGGTGGGCTTCCCGAGGAGGGCTACACCTTC.